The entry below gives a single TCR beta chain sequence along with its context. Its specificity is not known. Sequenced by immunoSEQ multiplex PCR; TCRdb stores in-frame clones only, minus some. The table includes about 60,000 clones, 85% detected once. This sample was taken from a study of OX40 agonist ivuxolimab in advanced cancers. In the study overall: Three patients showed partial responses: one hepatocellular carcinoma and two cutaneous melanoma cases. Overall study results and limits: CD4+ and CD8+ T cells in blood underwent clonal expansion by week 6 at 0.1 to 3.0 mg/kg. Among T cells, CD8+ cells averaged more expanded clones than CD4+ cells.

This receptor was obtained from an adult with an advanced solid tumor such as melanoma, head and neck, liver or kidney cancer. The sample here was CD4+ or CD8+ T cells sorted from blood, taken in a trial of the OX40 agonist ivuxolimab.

Here the CDR3 reads CASSQIPTGEVVQYF. For the CDR3, the DNA is TGCGCCAGCAGCCAAATTCCGACAGGGGAAGTGGTGCAGTACTTC. V usage is TRBV4-1 and J usage is TRBJ2-5; 8 bases are shared with TRBD1. The CDR3 is 15 amino acids. CDR1 is MGHRA and CDR2 is YSYEKL in the germline V gene. V dropped 2 bases and J dropped 11; count of bases not matched to a gene: 13.